Listed below are T cell receptor beta chains from one sample, sequenced in a study of shared clonotypes between healthy human individuals. Repertoires were generated with immunoSEQ multiplex PCR, while TCRdb's copy carries only in-frame clones and drops some. The sample carries around 2.1 million clones, roughly 95% recorded once. The sequencing sample was made of naive CD4+ T cells sorted from blood. Receptors were obtained from a man aged 18 to 30 in good health. Both conserved end residues are part of each CDR3.

TRBV2	TRBJ2-7	CASNPDRAEYEQYF
TRBV4-1	TRBJ1-2	CASRQDTGGYGYTF
TRBV25-1	TRBJ1-5	CASSGGGGQRQPQHF
TRBV14	TRBJ2-7	CASSPRVAGFFEQYF
TRBV18	TRBJ2-3	CASSPSRQGSTDTQYF
TRBV20-1	TRBJ1-2	CSASPEKGYTF
TRBV10-1	TRBJ2-7	CASSESGTGGLSEQYF
TRBV9	TRBJ2-1	CASSPDSYNEQFF
TRBV6-6	TRBJ1-1	CASSQTTGSFTEAFF
TRBV7-9	TRBJ2-3	CASSSTNADTQYF
TRBV2	TRBJ2-5	CASSSGLAGRQETQYF
TRBV25-1	TRBJ1-1	CASSEPTGTGTNTEAFF
TRBV25-1	TRBJ1-3	CASSEIHSGNTIYF
TRBV11-2	TRBJ1-1	CASSAGGVPKDTEAFF
TRBV5-1	TRBJ2-2	CASSSHLGQGAHHVTGELFF
TRBV10-3	TRBJ1-3	CAISETQLSGNTIYF
TRBV27	TRBJ1-2	CASSTNRGPYGYTF
TRBV28	TRBJ2-7	CASSLWGSEQYF
TRBV28	TRBJ2-2	CASSLTGGAGELFF
TRBV7-2	TRBJ1-3	CASSFGGSGNTIYF
TRBV25-1	TRBJ2-3	CASSELGGPSTDTQYF
TRBV10-3	TRBJ1-2	CAISESGDGYTF
TRBV30	TRBJ2-3	CAWRQGLTDTQYF
TRBV4-1	TRBJ2-1	CASSQDPSASSYNEQFF
TRBV27	TRBJ1-5	CASSFTPGESFHF
TRBV27	TRBJ2-7	CASASNPPGLGVYEQYF
TRBV30	TRBJ1-5	CAWAPRGTNQPQHF
TRBV28	TRBJ2-5	CASSETGPQETQYF
TRBV28	TRBJ1-4	CASSLAQGNEKLFF
TRBV2	TRBJ2-1	CASSDKRGTYNEQFF
TRBV29-1	TRBJ2-1	CSVLARLAYNEQFF
TRBV6-6	TRBJ2-5	CASSYFRTSGEETQYF
TRBV30	TRBJ2-3	CAWSAIRTSSTDTQYF
TRBV5-1	TRBJ2-3	CASSGGRASVSTDTQYF
TRBV29-1	TRBJ1-2	CSVESPGYGYTF
TRBV7-2	TRBJ2-2	CASSLAHSGGELFF
TRBV10-3	TRBJ1-5	CAISEFSSNQPQHF
TRBV28	TRBJ2-7	CASSLNGGSYEQYF
TRBV6-5	TRBJ1-1	CASSYSFRGTEAFF
TRBV7-9	TRBJ1-1	CASSLQANTEAFF
TRBV2	TRBJ1-1	CASRSWTGGFGAFF
TRBV19	TRBJ1-5	CASTETRDSHQPQHF
TRBV5-1	TRBJ1-4	CASSTQGGNEKLFF
TRBV10-1	TRBJ1-4	CASSEGRSGEKLFF
TRBV5-1	TRBJ1-4	CASSSGQGNEKLFF
TRBV30	TRBJ1-2	CAWASGTGNGYTF
TRBV5-1	TRBJ2-5	CASSLRVTGDKGGETQYF
TRBV11-2	TRBJ2-7	CASSLTAKLEQYF
TRBV10-3	TRBJ2-3	CAISESKSDTQYF
TRBV29-1	TRBJ2-2	CSVGLGGTGELFF
TRBV5-6	TRBJ1-1	CASSLEERVVAFF
TRBV14	TRBJ2-1	CASSQEYVYNEQFF
TRBV5-4	TRBJ1-1	CASSSGGAGATEAFF
TRBV30	TRBJ2-1	CAWRSDSYNEQFF
TRBV11-2	TRBJ2-5	CASSLVDGETQYF